This T cell receptor beta chain originates from a study of blood T cell repertoires in COVID-19. Study details: COVID-19 samples from acute and convalescent phases originated in the United States, Italy and Spain.

The assay was immunoSEQ multiplex PCR, and TCRdb's table has in-frame clones only and misses some. The repertoire holds tens of thousands of clones, roughly 84% seen once, with 25% to 30% in the top ten. With 5 bases clipped from V and 3 bases from J, the junction kept 2 bases outside the gene matches. This CDR3 contains 13 residues. The V gene's germline CDR1 is KGHSH and CDR2 LQKENI. The chain links TRBV18 to TRBJ2-7; 9 nucleotides line up with TRBD1. Material: peripheral blood. This TCR was recovered from a human donor in a cohort sampled during active COVID-19. The DNA of the CDR3 is TGTGCCAGCTCAGAGGGACAGGGCTACGAGCAGTACTTC. Translating it yields CASSEGQGYEQYF. Full variable domain (outside the CDR3, taken from reference TRBV18 and TRBJ2-7): NAGVMQNPRHLVRRRGQEARLRCSPMKGHSHVYWYRQLPEEGLKFMVYLQKENIIDESGMPKERFSAEFPKEGPSILRIQQVVRGDSAAYFCASSEGQGYEQYFGPGTRLTVT.